These 10 T cell receptor beta chains originate from one sample sequenced in a study of shared clonotypes between healthy human individuals. Using immunoSEQ multiplex PCR, the repertoire was profiled, and TCRdb retains in-frame clones only, with some absent. The table includes more than 2 million clones, approximately 94% detected once. Sequenced: naive CD4+ T cells sorted from blood. Specified subset: CD45RA+ positively selected. Every receptor here comes from a man between 18 and 35 years old in good health.

The chain recombines TRBV6-1 with TRBJ1-1; the D gene is possibly TRBD1 (6 bases). Germline lookup yields CDR1 MNHNS and CDR2 SASEGT. V was pared by 11 bases and J by 6 bases, with 13 bases between. The CDR3 contains 11 residues. CDR3 in amino acids: CAGGGHPEAFF. For the CDR3, the DNA is TGTGCCGGCGGGGGACATCCTGAAGCTTTCTTT.

The rearrangement joins TRBV6-6 to TRBJ1-2; 7 bases are shared with TRBD1. Germline CDR1 is MNHNY and CDR2 is SVGAGI (reference sequence). Trimming took 7 bases from V and 0 from J; bases not matched to a gene: 8. The CDR3 has 15 amino acids. CDR3 coding DNA: TGTGCCAGCAATTCCCCAGGGGGTTCTAACTATGGCTACACCTTC. Encoded protein: CASNSPGGSNYGYTF.

The table lists this clone with a count of one. This chain connects TRBV10-3 to TRBJ1-6; maybe TRBD1 (5 bases). Per the germline V gene, CDR1 is ENHRY and CDR2 is SYGVKD. Trimming took 4 bases from V and 7 from J, leaving 11 bases between them. The CDR3 totals 14 residues. DNA for the CDR3: TGTGCCATCAGTGTGGGCAGGGTAAATTCACCCCTCCACTTT. It encodes CAISVGRVNSPLHF.

This chain uses TRBV7-2 with TRBJ1-2, with D unclear. Germline values: CDR1 SGHTA, CDR2 FQGNSA. The V gene lost 1 base and the J gene lost 3 bases, with 9 bases spanning the gap. This CDR3 spans 14 amino acids. The CDR3 protein is CASSLGTVYYGYTF. As DNA, the CDR3 is TGTGCCAGCAGCTTAGGGACGGTTTACTATGGCTACACCTTC.

The chain joins TRBV2 to TRBJ1-6; D may be TRBD1 (5 bases). The germline V gene encodes CDR1 SNHLY and CDR2 FYNNEI. This CDR3 is 18 amino acids long. Trimming took 8 bases from V and 1 from J, leaving 21 bases between them. The CDR3 bases are TGTGCCAGCTCTGGTTGGGGACGCCTGGGTTCCTATAATTCACCCCTCCACTTT. Its translation: CASSGWGRLGSYNSPLHF.

A remark on this clone: Other DNA sequences from this sample encode an identical CDR3 as well. The chain combines TRBV18 with TRBJ1-1, with D unresolved. There are 14 residues in the CDR3. The V gene's germline CDR1 is KGHSH and CDR2 LQKENI. Trimming shortened V by 1 base and J by 5 bases, and 11 bases separated the two germline ends. The chain's CDR3 is CASSPQGGRTEAFF. The CDR3 DNA reads TGTGCCAGCTCACCACAGGGAGGGAGGACTGAAGCTTTCTTT.

This sequence joins TRBV28 and TRBJ1-1; D is perhaps TRBD1 (5 bases). Germline CDR1 reads MDHEN; CDR2 reads SYDVKM. V was clipped by 2 bases and J by 0 bases, with 10 bases between them. The CDR3 loop spans 15 amino acids. CDR3 coding DNA: TGTGCCAGCAGTTTACCTCAGGGATTGAACACTGAAGCTTTCTTT. Amino acid sequence: CASSLPQGLNTEAFF. The variable domain in full, completed from reference TRBV28 and TRBJ1-1, reads DVKVTQSSRYLVKRTGEKVFLECVQDMDHENMFWYRQDPGLGLRLIYFSYDVKMKEKGDIPEGYSVSREKKERFSLILESASTNQTSMYLCASSLPQGLNTEAFFGQGTRLTVV.

The rearrangement links TRBV19 to TRBJ1-2; 7 positions match TRBD1. CDR1 and CDR2 from the germline V gene are LNHDA and SQIVND (reference sequence). The J segment lost 0 bases and the V segment lost 4 bases, leaving 8 bases of the junction unmatched. This CDR3 is 16 amino acids long. CDR3 in amino acids: CASSTRQGNSNYGYTF. Here the CDR3 DNA reads TGTGCCAGTAGTACTCGACAGGGAAATTCTAACTATGGCTACACCTTC.

This chain connects TRBV30 to TRBJ2-5; perhaps TRBD1 as D (5 bases). Looked up from germline, CDR1 is GTSNPN and CDR2 is SVGIG (reference sequence). V lost 1 base and J lost 4, with 10 bases in between. This CDR3 is 13 amino acids long. CDR3 nucleotide sequence: TGTGCCTGGAGTGCCAGGGTAAGAGAGACCCAGTACTTC. Protein: CAWSARVRETQYF.

CDR3 sequence: CASSGATGLSYNEQFF. For the CDR3, the DNA is TGTGCCAGCAGTGGGGCTACGGGGTTGTCCTACAATGAGCAGTTCTTC. The gene calls are TRBV2 and TRBJ2-1, with D perhaps matching TRBD2 (5 bases). V dropped 4 bases and J dropped 1 base, with 14 bases sitting between them. Germline CDR1 is SNHLY and CDR2 is FYNNEI. The CDR3 contains 16 residues.